A single T cell receptor (beta chain) is shown here with its context. Its specificity is not known. Amplification yielded TCR beta CDR3 regions, with RNA transcripts as the source. RT-PCR in the first round (using the HTBI primer set) targeted the TCR CDR3. TCRdb analysed the multiplex PCR reads with MiXCR anew, one entry per CDR3 protein. Of more than 450,000 distinct CDR3 sequences listed, 12% to 15% are singletons. It was considered stable Graves' hyperthyroidism when ophthalmopathy did not progress within 18 months. Diagnoses were established using clinical symptoms, serum thyroxine and TRAb, thyroid ultrasound and orbital computed tomography. This entry comes from a study of T cells in Graves' hyperthyroidism and ophthalmopathy. Germline assignment: CDR1 SNHLY and CDR2 FYNNEI. The V gene end was trimmed by 11 bases and the J gene end by 4 bases; junction bases not matched to a gene: 8. The CDR3 loop spans 13 amino acids.

Study findings and constraints: Appearing also in blood were most of the thyroid clonotypes expanded above 0.001. Through a model of 13 V-J features, ophthalmopathy was separated from stable hyperthyroidism.

The receptor's source is a woman in her forties with Graves' hyperthyroidism. Sample: blood. The chain recombines TRBV2 with TRBJ1-2; 9 nucleotides align to TRBD1. This CDR3 reads CAWKGDRAYGYTF. The CDR3 DNA is TGTGCCTGGAAAGGGGACAGGGCCTATGGCTACACCTTC.